This T cell receptor (beta chain) was recorded in a study of Graves' ophthalmopathy and Graves' hyperthyroidism. Study-wide findings and caveats: Blood shared most expanded thyroid clonotypes above 0.001 frequency.

TCR beta CDR3 amplification used RNA transcripts. Following a first-round RT-PCR that used HTBI primers, a second-round multiplex PCR was carried out. TCRdb reanalysed the multiplex PCR reads using MiXCR and keeps one entry per CDR3 protein. The data contain about 160,000 distinct CDR3 sequences, approximately 40% of them singletons. Details on this clonotype: Its target is unknown.

The sequenced sample was peripheral blood. The clonotype comes from a man younger than 40 with Graves' ophthalmopathy.

The CDR3 protein is CASSSMYGYTEAFF. In DNA form, the CDR3 reads TGTGCCAGCAGCTCCATGTACGGGTACACTGAAGCTTTCTTT. V usage is TRBV11-2 and J usage is TRBJ1-1; D remains ambiguous. Trimming removed 4 bases from V and 3 bases from J, with 12 bases in between. Per germline, CDR1 SGHAT and CDR2 FQNNGV. This CDR3 comprises 14 residues.